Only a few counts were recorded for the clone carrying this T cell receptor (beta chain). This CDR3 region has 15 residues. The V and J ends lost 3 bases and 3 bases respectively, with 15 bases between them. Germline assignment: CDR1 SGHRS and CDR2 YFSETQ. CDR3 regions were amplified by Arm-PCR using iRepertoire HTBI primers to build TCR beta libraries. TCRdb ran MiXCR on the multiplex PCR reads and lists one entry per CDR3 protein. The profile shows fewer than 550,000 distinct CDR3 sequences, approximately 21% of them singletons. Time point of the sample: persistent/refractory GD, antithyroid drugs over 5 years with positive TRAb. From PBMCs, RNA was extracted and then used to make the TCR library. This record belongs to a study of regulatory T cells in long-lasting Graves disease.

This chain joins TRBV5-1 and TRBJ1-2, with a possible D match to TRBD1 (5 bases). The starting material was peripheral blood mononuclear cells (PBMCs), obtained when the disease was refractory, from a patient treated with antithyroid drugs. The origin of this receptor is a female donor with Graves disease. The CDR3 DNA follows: TGCGCCAGCAGCTCAGAATCCGGGACGGACTATGGCTACACCTTC. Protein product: CASSSESGTDYGYTF.